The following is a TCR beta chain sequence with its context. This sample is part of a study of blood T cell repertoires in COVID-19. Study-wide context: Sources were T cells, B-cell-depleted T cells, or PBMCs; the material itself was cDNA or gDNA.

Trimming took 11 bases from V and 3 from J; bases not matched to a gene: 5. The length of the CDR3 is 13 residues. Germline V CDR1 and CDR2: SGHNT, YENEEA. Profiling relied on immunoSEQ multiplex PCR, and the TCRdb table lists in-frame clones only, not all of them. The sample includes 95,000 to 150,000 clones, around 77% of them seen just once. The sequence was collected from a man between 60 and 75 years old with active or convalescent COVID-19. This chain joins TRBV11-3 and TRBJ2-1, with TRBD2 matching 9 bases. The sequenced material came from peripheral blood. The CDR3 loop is CALPTSGYNEQFF. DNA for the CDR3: TGTGCCTTGCCGACTAGCGGCTACAATGAGCAGTTCTTC.